This T cell receptor beta chain appears in the sequencing data of a study of cytomegalovirus exposure and HLA in healthy donors. As for the study in general: The 130 or so validation repertoires used a platform that matched the one used for the approximately 700 first-cohort repertoires, as a later analysis reported. Regarding the study as a whole: Accounts indicate the classifier identified cytomegalovirus status with strong specificity and sensitivity.

Per the germline V gene, CDR1 is LNHDA and CDR2 is SQIVND (reference sequence). The V end lost 1 base, the J end lost 0 bases, and 7 bases lay between the germline ends. The CDR3 contains 15 residues. On this clone: Its specificity is unknown.

Generated by immunoSEQ multiplex PCR, the TCRdb table keeps only in-frame clones and is missing some. Of just over 80,000 clones listed, 95% to 96% are singletons. This chain links TRBV19 with TRBJ1-5; D not certain. Source material: PBMCs. This receptor was taken from a young woman in good health and CMV-seronegative. The CDR3 sequence: CASSIAVYSNQPQHF. The CDR3 DNA sequence: TGTGCCAGTAGTATAGCGGTTTATAGCAATCAGCCCCAGCATTTT.